Shown below are 16 T cell receptor beta chains from a single sample sequenced in a study of blood T cell repertoires in COVID-19. Data came from immunoSEQ multiplex PCR; TCRdb stores just in-frame clones and leaves some out. Here the sample spans roughly 50,000 clones, less than 90% being singletons. The sequencing sample was made of peripheral blood. These receptors came from a human donor with active COVID-19. The donor label of this sample is uncertain.

The rearrangement joins TRBV24-1 to TRBJ2-5; 11 bases line up with TRBD2. V gave up 6 bases and J gave up 3 bases; unmatched junction bases: 2. Germline values: CDR1 KGHDR, CDR2 SFDVKD. The CDR3 spans 14 residues. The CDR3 sequence is CATSYSGGEETQYF. CDR3 in DNA: TGTGCCACCAGTTATAGCGGGGGGGAAGAGACCCAGTACTTC.

The chain carries TRBV2 and TRBJ2-5, with D possibly TRBD1 on 5 matching bases. The germline V gene encodes CDR1 SNHLY and CDR2 FYNNEI. Trimming cost V 6 bases and J 2 bases, with 10 bases left between them. The CDR3 runs 13 residues. The CDR3 bases are TGTGCCAGCAGCCTTCAGGGACAAGAGACCCAGTACTTC. Protein product: CASSLQGQETQYF.

This sequence joins TRBV9 and TRBJ2-6; 7 positions agree with TRBD1. The germline V gene has CDR1 SGDLS and CDR2 YYNGEE. CDR3 length: 17 amino acids. V was clipped by 3 bases and J by 1 base; unmatched bases: 7. CDR3: CASSAQPGGSGANVLTF. Written as DNA, the CDR3 is TGTGCCAGCAGCGCCCAACCAGGGGGTTCTGGGGCCAACGTCCTGACTTTC. Based on the CDR3 plus reference TRBV9 and TRBJ2-6, the full variable domain is DSGVTQTPKHLITATGQRVTLRCSPRSGDLSVYWYQQSLDQGLQFLIQYYNGEERAKGNILERFSAQQFPDLHSELNLSSLELGDSALYFCASSAQPGGSGANVLTFGAGSRLTVL.

V is TRBV15 and J is TRBJ2-3; D is possibly TRBD2 (7 bases). V lost 5 bases and J lost 4, with 19 bases in between. The germline CDR1 and CDR2 sequences are LNHNV and YYDKDF (reference sequence). The CDR3 spans 16 residues. The CDR3 DNA reads as TGTGCCACCAGCCCCCGGGGGCGCGGGGGTTCAGATACGCAGTATTTT. The encoded protein is CATSPRGRGGSDTQYF.

The chain uses TRBV13 and TRBJ2-5; D may be TRBD2 (5 bases). The CDR3 runs 15 residues. The germline gives CDR1 PRHDT, CDR2 FYEKMQ (reference sequence). The V end was cut by 6 bases, the J end by 5 bases, with 19 bases between. CDR3 in amino acids: CASSSGVARLETQYF. The CDR3 bases are TGTGCCAGCAGTTCCGGGGTGGCGAGGTTGGAGACCCAGTACTTC.

This chain uses TRBV7-3 with TRBJ2-7; 10 bases are a match to TRBD2. The J segment lost 1 base and the V segment lost 0 bases, leaving 9 bases of the junction unmatched. Germline CDR1 is SGHTA and CDR2 is FQGTGA. This CDR3 has 18 amino acids. In nucleotides, the CDR3 is TGTGCCAGCAGCTTAACGGCCCAGCGGGGGGGCCGGTCCTACGAGCAGTACTTC. Translated, it gives CASSLTAQRGGRSYEQYF.

The chain carries TRBV5-4 and TRBJ1-2; TRBD1 is a possible D gene (6 bases). Trimming cost V 4 bases and J 8 bases, with 21 bases left between them. This CDR3 comprises 15 residues. In germline, CDR1 is SGHNT, CDR2 YYREEE (reference sequence). DNA for the CDR3: TGTGCCAGCAGCCGCTGGACAGAGCCTTTGATAGGCTACACCTTC. Its translation is CASSRWTEPLIGYTF.

This clone appeared a few times. The CDR3 loop reads CASSFSGFNTGELFF. The CDR3 bases are TGTGCCAGCAGCTTCTCAGGGTTTAACACCGGGGAGCTGTTTTTT. This chain uses TRBV11-3 with TRBJ2-2; a weak D match, TRBD1 (5 bases). This CDR3 contains 15 residues. The germline CDR1 and CDR2 sequences are SGHNT and YENEEA. Deletions cut 3 bases from V and 2 bases from J, with 10 bases between. The variable domain in full, with the rest retrieved from reference TRBV11-3 and TRBJ2-2, is EAGVVQSPRYKIIEKKQPVAFWCNPISGHNTLYWYLQNLGQGPELLIRYENEEAVDDSQLPKDRFSAERLKGVDSTLKIQPAELGDSAVYLCASSFSGFNTGELFFGEGSRLTVL.

The rearrangement links TRBV19 to TRBJ2-1; 8 positions agree with TRBD2. CDR3 length: 16 residues. After removal of 6 bases from V and 0 bases from J, the junction contained 7 bases not matched to a gene. From germline, CDR1 is LNHDA and CDR2 SQIVND (reference sequence). Here the CDR3 reads CASSWSGGSSYNEQFF. In DNA form, the CDR3 reads TGTGCCAGTAGCTGGTCGGGGGGGAGCTCCTACAATGAGCAGTTCTTC.

The rearrangement links TRBV27 to TRBJ1-5; 12 bases are shared with TRBD1. With V trimmed by 4 bases and J by 0 bases, 4 bases remained unmatched. This CDR3 region has 17 residues. Germline V gene sequence: CDR1 MNHEY, CDR2 SMNVEV (reference sequence). The CDR3 DNA reads as TGTGCCAGCAGTTCGGGACAGGGGGCTTATAGCAATCAGCCCCAGCATTTT. It specifies CASSSGQGAYSNQPQHF.

This chain links TRBV9 with TRBJ2-3, with D unclear. Per germline, CDR1 SGDLS and CDR2 YYNGEE. The CDR3 is made up of 15 amino acids. The germline V and J ends were trimmed by 3 bases and 0 bases, with 11 bases remaining between them. CDR3 protein: CASSAGPPSTDTQYF. The CDR3 bases are TGTGCCAGCAGCGCAGGTCCGCCGAGCACAGATACGCAGTATTTT.

The chain joins TRBV5-4 to TRBJ2-1; 12 nucleotides line up with TRBD1. Germline values: CDR1 SGHNT, CDR2 YYREEE (reference sequence). After removal of 1 base from V and 6 bases from J, the junction contained 8 bases not matched to a gene. This CDR3 has 17 residues. DNA for the CDR3: TGTGCCAGCAGCTTGTGGCAGGGGACAGGGGGCATCAATGAGCAGTTCTTC. Amino acid sequence: CASSLWQGTGGINEQFF.

The chain has TRBV3-1 (or the pseudogene TRBV3-2) and TRBJ2-2, with D unclear. Germline CDR1 and CDR2: LGHDT and YNNKEL (reference sequence). The CDR3 contains 13 residues. V was trimmed by 2 bases and J by 5 bases, leaving 6 bases between them. CDR3 in amino acids: CASSQPGTGELFF. The DNA of the CDR3 is TGTGCCAGCAGCCAACCGGGTACCGGGGAGCTGTTTTTT.

The V call is TRBV6-5, the J call TRBJ1-3, with D hard to call. Per germline, CDR1 MNHEY and CDR2 SVGAGI. The CDR3 runs to 12 residues. Trimming pared 8 bases from V and 0 bases from J, leaving 5 bases between. Here the CDR3 reads CASGSSGNTIYF. Here the CDR3 DNA reads TGTGCCAGCGGTAGCTCTGGAAACACCATATATTTT.

The chain uses TRBV7-2 and TRBJ1-2; TRBD1 might be the D (6 bases). Germline-derived CDR1 and CDR2 are SGHTA and FQGNSA. V lost 1 base and J lost 4, with 10 bases in between. The CDR3 length is 14 residues. CDR3 amino acids: CASSLETGPYGYTF. The CDR3 bases are TGTGCCAGCAGCTTAGAGACAGGTCCCTATGGCTACACCTTC. Based on the CDR3 plus reference TRBV7-2 and TRBJ1-2, the full variable domain is GAGVSQSPSNKVTEKGKDVELRCDPISGHTALYWYRQSLGQGLEFLIYFQGNSAPDKSGLPSDRFSAERTGGSVSTLTIQRTQQEDSAVYLCASSLETGPYGYTFGSGTRLTVV.

The chain is built from TRBV6-5 and TRBJ2-7; D is perhaps TRBD2 (5 bases). Between the trimmed V and J ends, which lost 4 bases and 4 bases, there was a span of 17 bases. Looked up from germline, CDR1 is MNHEY and CDR2 is SVGAGI. CDR3 length: 15 residues. CDR3 sequence (DNA): TGTGCCAGCAGTTCCATAGGACTCGCGAATTACGAGCAGTACTTC. Its translation: CASSSIGLANYEQYF.